Included here is one TCR beta chain sequence, with context. The V and J ends lost 4 bases and 8 bases respectively, with 12 bases between them. The CDR3 is made up of 13 amino acids. The V gene's germline CDR1 is MGHDK and CDR2 SYGVNS. From the RT-PCR reads, TCRdb called clonotypes with MiXCR, one entry per CDR3 protein. Of about 700,000 distinct CDR3 sequences listed, 13% to 15% were seen once; the top ten hold about 3.9%. The rearrangement joins TRBV25-1 to TRBJ2-1; D is unclear. The sequence came from a female donor in good health, serving as a healthy control. The sample was memory CD4+ T cells from blood. CDR3 nucleotides: TGTGCCAGCAGTGGGCGTTTTCAAGATGAGCAGTTCTTC. Encoded protein: CASSGRFQDEQFF.